What follows are 9 T cell receptor beta chains derived from one specimen sequenced in a study of spatial heterogeneity in lung cancer. TCRdb fed the 5' RACE reads into MiXCR, producing one record per CDR3 protein. In the table there are fewer than 15,000 distinct CDR3 sequences, approximately 4.8% of which are singletons. Documented time point: sample taken at primary tumor resection. Unsorted whole RNA of tumor, nontumor lung or frozen PBMC was sequenced. The starting material was lung tumor tissue, obtained at surgery. These receptors were taken from a human donor with early-stage non-small cell lung cancer.

The sample holds many counts of this clonotype. This beta chain turned up in a library designed for alpha chains; as an off-target read, its abundance says little. The V and J genes are TRBV7-8 and TRBJ2-7; TRBD2 matches 15 bases. After removal of 5 bases from V and 4 bases from J, the junction contained 3 bases not matched to a gene. The length of the CDR3 is 15 residues. Germline V CDR1 and CDR2: SGHVS, FQNEAQ. CDR3 loop: CASSRGTSGRYEQYV. The CDR3 bases are TGTGCCAGCAGCCGAGGGACTAGCGGGAGGTACGAGCAGTACGTC.

The table lists this clonotype with a few counts. This beta chain is a stray sequence in a library constructed for alpha chains; its clone size is not meaningful. V usage is TRBV20-1 and J usage is TRBJ2-1, with D maybe TRBD1 (6 bases). The germline gives CDR1 DFQATT, CDR2 SNEGSKA (reference sequence). The CDR3 is 12 amino acids. The germline V and J ends were trimmed by 5 bases and 7 bases, with 12 bases remaining between them. The CDR3 sequence: CSALGAVNEQFF. CDR3 nucleotide sequence: TGCAGTGCTCTGGGGGCGGTTAATGAGCAGTTCTTC.

This clonotype appeared many times. This beta chain represents an off-target read in a library built for alpha chains; its size is of limited meaning. The chain employs TRBV15 and TRBJ1-2, with unresolved D. V dropped 1 base and J dropped 6 bases, with 6 bases sitting between them. Germline CDR1 is LNHNV and CDR2 is YYDKDF (reference sequence). This CDR3 contains 12 residues. CDR3 region: CATSRAGDGYTF. The CDR3 coding sequence is TGTGCCACCAGCAGAGCTGGGGATGGCTACACCTTC.

This clonotype was seen at least ten times. Found in a library prepared for alpha chains, this beta chain is an off-target read, and its abundance has little meaning. The chain employs TRBV9 and TRBJ2-3; TRBD2 matches at 14 bases. Germline assignment: CDR1 SGDLS and CDR2 YYNGEE. V lost 2 bases to trimming and J lost 5 bases; unmatched junction nucleotides: 4. There are 16 residues in the CDR3. CDR3 sequence (DNA): TGTGCCAGCAGCGTGGGACTAGCGGGAGTAGGAGATACGCAGTATTTT. Translated, it gives CASSVGLAGVGDTQYF.

This clonotype was counted ten times or more. This beta chain came through as a stray read in a library set up for alpha chains, and its size says little. The rearrangement links TRBV29-1 to TRBJ1-3, with D perhaps matching TRBD1 (6 bases). Germline V CDR1 and CDR2: SQVTM, ANQGSEA. CDR3 length equals 12 residues. Between the trimmed V and J ends, which lost 8 bases and 4 bases, there was a span of 12 bases. The CDR3 region is CSIGDTGNTIYF. CDR3 DNA: TGCAGCATCGGGGACACGGGAAACACCATATATTTT.

This clonotype was seen many times. This beta chain is off target for a library built for alpha chains, so its abundance means little. J is TRBJ2-7 and V is TRBV4-3; D unresolved. Germline V gene sequence: CDR1 LGHNA, CDR2 YSLEER. The CDR3 is 14 residues long. V was trimmed by 0 bases and J by 2 bases, leaving 8 bases between them. The CDR3, as DNA: TGCGCCAGCAGCCAAGATACGGAACCCTACGAGCAGTACTTC. Protein sequence: CASSQDTEPYEQYF.

This clonotype was counted many times. This beta chain is an unintended read in a library built for alpha chains; its size means little. The rearrangement joins TRBV6-2 or TRBV6-3 to TRBJ1-1; 9 nucleotides agree with TRBD1. The CDR3 totals 17 residues. V shed 6 bases and J 4 bases; nucleotides not matched to a gene: 15. Germline V gene lookup returns CDR1 MNHEY and CDR2 SVGEGT. The CDR3 sequence: CASRPDRGGEHGTEAFF. The CDR3 nucleotides read TGTGCCAGCAGGCCGGACAGGGGAGGCGAACACGGCACTGAAGCTTTCTTT.

This clonotype was observed at least ten times. In a library made to pick up alpha chains, this beta chain is a stray read with a size that means little. This chain uses TRBV7-9 with TRBJ2-6; D uncertain. Germline CDR1 reads SEHNR; CDR2 reads FQNEAQ (reference sequence). The CDR3 length is 18 residues. Trimming removed 2 bases from V and 0 bases from J, with 14 bases in between. CDR3 in amino acids: CASSLWLHLRSGANVLTF. DNA for the CDR3: TGTGCCAGCAGCTTATGGCTCCACCTCCGCTCTGGGGCCAACGTCCTGACTTTC.

Concerning this clonotype itself: The size of this beta chain means little, since it is a stray read in a library made for alpha chains. The rearrangement links TRBV12-3 or TRBV12-4 to TRBJ2-5, with D possibly matching TRBD1 (6 bases). The CDR3 extends over 13 amino acids. The V gene lost 5 bases and the J gene lost 3 bases, with 10 bases spanning the gap. CDR3 sequence: CASSRTVKETQYF. CDR3 in DNA: TGTGCCAGCAGTCGGACAGTCAAAGAGACCCAGTACTTC.